The 24 T cell receptor beta chains below come from one sample, sequenced in a study of CD8+ T cells in alopecia areata. Treatment reported: oral pan-JAK inhibitor, 5-10 mg twice daily. It was cDNA, reverse transcribed from extracted RNA, that served as the sequencing template. This table comes from immunoSEQ multiplex PCR, and its TCRdb copy is limited to in-frame clones, with some not included. This table has approximately 180,000 clones, 53% appearing once. Sequencing used CD8+ T cells sorted from blood, obtained at week 24, from a patient treated with tofacitinib. Receptor source: a human donor with alopecia areata.

This chain uses TRBV6-5 with TRBJ2-7; 12 bases line up with TRBD2. There are 13 residues in the CDR3. The V gene end was trimmed by 5 bases and the J gene end by 5 bases; junction bases not matched to a gene: 1. CDR1 is MNHEY, CDR2 SVGAGI, per germline. CDR3 DNA: TGTGCCAGCAGTCTAGCGGGAGGGGACGAGCAGTACTTC. Encoded protein: CASSLAGGDEQYF.

V and J are TRBV27 and TRBJ2-5, with 8 bases identical to TRBD1. V was pared by 3 bases and J by 5 bases, with 8 bases of the junction left unmatched. This CDR3 is built from 15 residues. CDR1 and CDR2 (germline): MNHEY, SMNVEV (reference sequence). The CDR3 DNA is TGTGCCAGCAGTTTTAGGGGACAGGACATCGAGACCCAGTACTTC. Translated, it gives CASSFRGQDIETQYF.

V and J are TRBV7-9 and TRBJ2-4; possible D gene TRBD1, 5 bases. In germline, CDR1 is SEHNR, CDR2 FQNEAQ (reference sequence). The CDR3 loop spans 13 amino acids. Trimming took 6 bases from V and 10 from J, leaving 16 bases between them. The CDR3 region has the DNA TGTGCCAGCAGGGCGGCTGACAGTAAAATTCAGTACTTC. Its protein is CASRAADSKIQYF.

The chain uses TRBV10-2 and TRBJ1-1, with unresolved D. The CDR3 loop spans 12 amino acids. V lost 6 bases to trimming and J lost 5 bases, with 10 bases between them. Germline V lookup: CDR1 WSHSY, CDR2 SAAADI. The CDR3 nucleotides are TGCGCCAGCAGCCACAGTATTACTGAAGCTTTCTTT. Protein sequence: CASSHSITEAFF.

The chain has TRBV6-5 and TRBJ1-1; no firm D call. The CDR3 is made up of 13 amino acids. The V gene lost 0 bases and the J gene lost 4 bases, with 6 bases spanning the gap. Looked up from germline, CDR1 is MNHEY and CDR2 is SVGAGI. The CDR3 loop is CASSYSEATEAFF. The CDR3 DNA reads TGTGCCAGCAGTTACTCCGAGGCCACTGAAGCTTTCTTT.

Comment on this clone: At the DNA level, this CDR3 is encoded by other sequences in the same sample as well. The chain carries TRBV11-2 and TRBJ2-3; unclear D gene. The V end lost 1 base, the J end lost 0 bases, and 2 bases lay between the germline ends. Germline V gives CDR1 SGHAT, CDR2 FQNNGV. The CDR3 loop spans 13 amino acids. For the CDR3, the DNA is TGTGCCAGCAGCTTAGTAAGCACAGATACGCAGTATTTT. It translates to CASSLVSTDTQYF.

As DNA, the CDR3 is TGCAGCGTTGAAGATGAGTGGACAACGAACACCGGGGAGCTGTTTTTT. Its translation is CSVEDEWTTNTGELFF. The chain employs TRBV29-1 and TRBJ2-2; possibly TRBD1 for D (5 bases). This CDR3 has 16 residues. Germline assignment: CDR1 SQVTM and CDR2 ANQGSEA. Trimming stripped 0 bases from V and 0 bases from J, with 11 bases between.

The CDR3, as DNA: TGTGCCAGCAGTGAAAGAATAGAACTTGCCTACGAGCAGTACTTC. Translated: CASSERIELAYEQYF. The chain has TRBV6-1 and TRBJ2-7; D call uncertain. This CDR3 contains 15 residues. Between the trimmed V and J ends, which lost 2 bases and 2 bases, there was a span of 13 bases. Per germline, CDR1 MNHNS and CDR2 SASEGT.

The J gene is TRBJ1-6, the V gene TRBV7-8; D is ambiguous. V lost 6 bases, J lost 0 bases, and 15 bases lay in between. The CDR3 has 17 amino acids. Germline V CDR1 and CDR2: SGHVS, FQNEAQ. This CDR3 is CASSLRGGSSYNSPLHF. The DNA of the CDR3 is TGTGCCAGCAGTCTCCGGGGAGGTAGCTCCTATAATTCACCCCTCCACTTT.

This clone has a single count. The rearrangement uses TRBV5-4 and TRBJ1-2, with D perhaps matching TRBD1 (5 bases). The CDR3 extends over 14 amino acids. In germline, CDR1 is SGHNT, CDR2 YYREEE (reference sequence). V was cut by 4 bases and J by 3 bases, with 13 bases left in between. This CDR3 reads CASSEGPTDYGYTF. The CDR3 DNA follows: TGTGCCAGCAGCGAGGGACCGACTGACTATGGCTACACCTTC. Full variable domain (missing parts from reference TRBV5-4 and TRBJ1-2): ETGVTQSPTHLIKTRGQQVTLRCSSQSGHNTVSWYQQALGQGPQFIFQYYREEENGRGNFPPRFSGLQFPNYSSELNVNALELDDSALYLCASSEGPTDYGYTFGSGTRLTVV.

The CDR3 region is CATQVRDLNQPQHF. CDR3 sequence (DNA): TGTGCCACTCAAGTCCGAGACCTCAATCAGCCCCAGCATTTT. V usage is TRBV19 and J usage is TRBJ1-5; D remains ambiguous. Per the germline V gene, CDR1 is LNHDA and CDR2 is SQIVND (reference sequence). V shed 10 bases and J shed 3 bases, with 16 bases lying between them. The CDR3 has 14 amino acids.

The chain employs TRBV7-9 and TRBJ2-7, with 10 bases fitting TRBD1. Germline CDR1 and CDR2: SEHNR and FQNEAQ (reference sequence). The CDR3 contains 16 residues. Trimming at V came to 5 bases and at J to 4 bases, leaving 11 bases not matched to a gene. The CDR3 DNA follows: TGTGCCAGCAGCCGTAACGCAGACAGGGGGCAATACGAGCAGTACTTC. Translated: CASSRNADRGQYEQYF.

V and J are TRBV7-9 and TRBJ2-3; D unresolved. The V end was cut by 5 bases, the J end by 4 bases, with 7 bases between. The V gene's germline CDR1 is SEHNR and CDR2 FQNEAQ (reference sequence). CDR3 length: 12 residues. The CDR3 DNA reads as TGTGCCAGCAGCATGTCAGCAGATACGCAGTATTTT. Its protein product is CASSMSADTQYF.

This rearrangement joins TRBV7-8 to TRBJ1-4, with a weak D call TRBD1 (6 bases). Per germline, CDR1 SGHVS and CDR2 FQNEAQ. The CDR3 length is 16 residues. Trimming shortened V by 0 bases and J by 7 bases, and 15 bases separated the two germline ends. The CDR3 DNA is TGTGCCAGCAGCTTAGCTTCGGGGGGGGCTTTTGAAAAACTGTTTTTT. Protein: CASSLASGGAFEKLFF.

About this clone: At one of its ends the junction is not consistent with the germline gene, which may arise from a read error. The chain is built from TRBV7-8 and TRBJ2-2; D possibly uses TRBD1 or TRBD2 (5 bases each). This CDR3 spans 15 amino acids. Germline CDR1 and CDR2: SGHVS and FQNEAQ. This CDR3 reads CASSLARVGTEELFF. The CDR3, as DNA: TGTGCCAGCAGCTTAGCCAGGGTTGGGACCGAGGAGCTGTTTTTT.

This chain links TRBV10-2 with TRBJ1-6; TRBD1 agrees at 9 bases. The CDR3 spans 16 residues. V trimming: 1 base; J trimming: 6 bases; junction bases outside the gene matches: 4. Germline CDR1 WSHSY, CDR2 SAAADI. For the CDR3, the DNA is TGCGCCAGCAGTGAGTACGGGACAGGGTCTAATTCACCCCTCCACTTT. It translates to CASSEYGTGSNSPLHF.

This clone was picked up a small number of times. The rearrangement links TRBV7-8 to TRBJ2-1; no firm D call. From germline, CDR1 is SGHVS and CDR2 FQNEAQ. Trimming cost V 2 bases and J 9 bases, with 5 bases left between them. This CDR3 is 11 amino acids long. CDR3 DNA: TGTGCCAGCAGCTTATTAGGTGAGCAGTTCTTC. Residues: CASSLLGEQFF.

This chain connects TRBV7-6 to TRBJ2-3; D may be TRBD2 (6 bases). Trimming shortened V by 6 bases and J by 5 bases, and 18 bases separated the two germline ends. CDR1 SGHVS and CDR2 FNYEAQ come from the germline V gene. CDR3 size: 15 residues. DNA for the CDR3: TGTGCCAGCAGGAACCCGGGACTCACGGTAGATACGCAGTATTTT. Protein sequence: CASRNPGLTVDTQYF.

The chain uses TRBV9 and TRBJ1-1, with D unclear. The CDR3 totals 14 residues. Germline loops: CDR1 SGDLS, CDR2 YYNGEE. V was shortened by 4 bases and J by 1 base, with 11 bases between the two germline ends. The CDR3 bases are TGTGCCAGCAGCCCTGGATCCACGAACACTGAAGCTTTCTTT. This codes for CASSPGSTNTEAFF.

The chain couples TRBV30 to TRBJ2-1; 12 bases align to TRBD2. J lost 6 bases, V lost 4 bases, and 4 bases had no gene match. Germline V gives CDR1 GTSNPN, CDR2 SVGIG (reference sequence). The CDR3 consists of 14 residues. CDR3 region: CAWTGLAGGNEQFF. The CDR3 DNA reads as TGTGCCTGGACGGGACTAGCGGGTGGCAATGAGCAGTTCTTC.

The rearrangement links TRBV25-1 to TRBJ2-2; TRBD1 is a possible D gene (6 bases). This CDR3 is 12 amino acids long. CDR1 and CDR2 (germline): MGHDK, SYGVNS. V lost 7 bases and J 5 bases, leaving 8 bases between the germline ends. The CDR3 bases are TGTGCCAGCAAACAGGGAACCGGGGAGCTGTTTTTT. This encodes CASKQGTGELFF.

The chain recombines TRBV29-1 with TRBJ2-3; 15 positions agree with TRBD2. The V and J ends lost 7 bases and 5 bases, in that order; junction bases with no gene match: 7. The germline CDR1 and CDR2 sequences are SQVTM and ANQGSEA. This CDR3 spans 15 amino acids. CDR3 bases: TGCAGCGCCGCGGGACTAGCGGGGGGCGGAGATACGCAGTATTTT. Encoded protein: CSAAGLAGGGDTQYF.

In its sample, this clone was seen a few times. The chain carries TRBV27 and TRBJ1-2; D call uncertain. The CDR3 is made up of 14 amino acids. Germline V CDR1 and CDR2: MNHEY, SMNVEV (reference sequence). The ends were cut back, 5 bases at V and 5 bases at J, with 15 bases in the middle. CDR3 nucleotide sequence: TGTGCCAGCAGTACCGGTTCGGACCAATATGGCTACACCTTC. It translates to CASSTGSDQYGYTF.

V gene TRBV27 combines with J gene TRBJ2-7, with a possible D match to TRBD1 (6 bases). Germline V gene data show CDR1 as MNHEY and CDR2 as SMNVEV (reference sequence). This CDR3 contains 13 residues. Trimming took 6 bases from V and 6 from J, leaving 15 bases between them. CDR3 sequence (DNA): TGTGCCAGCAGAGAGAAGACAGGTTCCGAGCAGTACTTC. Translating gives CASREKTGSEQYF.